The 22 T cell receptor beta chains given below trace back to one sample, sequenced in a study of blood T cell repertoires in COVID-19. This table comes from immunoSEQ multiplex PCR, and its TCRdb copy is limited to in-frame clones, with some not included. The sample records 250,000 to 300,000 clones, around 86% being singletons. Sequencing was performed on peripheral blood. These receptors originate from a woman aged 25 to 39 with active or convalescent COVID-19.

This chain connects TRBV5-1 to TRBJ2-7, with 9 positions matching TRBD2. The V segment lost 4 bases and the J segment 1 base; nucleotides outside the gene matches: 6. In germline, CDR1 is SGHRS, CDR2 YFSETQ. The CDR3 contains 15 residues. The DNA for the CDR3 is TGCGCCAGCAGCCTCTTTACTAGCGGGTCCTACGAGCAGTACTTC. Protein product: CASSLFTSGSYEQYF.

The chain combines TRBV3-1 (or the pseudogene TRBV3-2) with TRBJ2-5; the D is unclear. The CDR3 is 15 residues long. V was pared by 4 bases and J by 6 bases, with 18 bases between. CDR1 LGHDT and CDR2 YNNKEL come from the germline V gene (reference sequence). The CDR3, as DNA: TGTGCCAGCAGCCTCCGAGGAACTCACCCCCAGACCCAGTACTTC. This translates into CASSLRGTHPQTQYF.

V and J are TRBV29-1 and TRBJ1-1; D gene ambiguous. The CDR3 totals 12 residues. V was trimmed by 5 bases and J by 3 bases, leaving 10 bases between them. From germline, CDR1 is SQVTM and CDR2 ANQGSEA. The CDR3 nucleotides are TGCAGCGTTCGGGAGACGTACACTGAAGCTTTCTTT. Its translation: CSVRETYTEAFF.

DNA of the CDR3: TGTGCCAGCAGTTTTCTCAACTATGGCTACACCTTC. Translating it yields CASSFLNYGYTF. The chain couples TRBV12-3 or TRBV12-4 to TRBJ1-2; D unresolved. Trimming removed 3 bases from V and 2 bases from J, with 4 bases in between. This CDR3 spans 12 amino acids.

The rearrangement uses TRBV5-1 and TRBJ2-3, with D perhaps matching TRBD2 (6 bases). Germline CDR1 is SGHRS and CDR2 is YFSETQ. This CDR3 has 13 amino acids. The germline V and J ends were trimmed by 1 base and 6 bases, with 9 bases remaining between them. DNA for the CDR3: TGCGCCAGCAGCTTGTTTGGGGGGGATACGCAGTATTTT. This encodes CASSLFGGDTQYF.

This clone appeared a single time. The rearrangement links TRBV7-2 to TRBJ1-5, with TRBD1 matching 7 bases. The CDR3 loop spans 15 amino acids. Germline V gene sequence: CDR1 SGHTA, CDR2 FQGNSA. J lost 1 base, V lost 7 bases, and 7 bases had no gene match. In nucleotides, the CDR3 is TGTGCCAGCAATTACAGGGGAGGAAGCAATCAGCCCCAGCATTTT. As protein: CASNYRGGSNQPQHF. The variable domain in full, with the rest retrieved from reference TRBV7-2 and TRBJ1-5, is GAGVSQSPSNKVTEKGKDVELRCDPISGHTALYWYRQSLGQGLEFLIYFQGNSAPDKSGLPSDRFSAERTGGSVSTLTIQRTQQEDSAVYLCASNYRGGSNQPQHFGDGTRLSIL.

The chain recombines TRBV6-5 with TRBJ2-7, with 7 bases matching TRBD1. J lost 4 bases, V lost 8 bases, and 5 bases had no gene match. CDR3 length: 12 residues. Germline lookup yields CDR1 MNHEY and CDR2 SVGAGI. The CDR3 loop is CASEHRGYEQYF. For the CDR3, the DNA is TGTGCCAGCGAGCACAGGGGATACGAGCAGTACTTC.

V and J are TRBV25-1 and TRBJ1-1, with D possibly matching TRBD1 (5 bases). The CDR3 covers 13 residues. Trimming removed 5 bases from V and 1 base from J, with 8 bases in between. Germline V gene data show CDR1 as MGHDK and CDR2 as SYGVNS. CDR3 bases: TGTGCCAGCAGTAGTCAGGGGAACACTGAAGCTTTCTTT. Protein: CASSSQGNTEAFF.

V and J are TRBV21-1 and TRBJ1-2; the table's D call, TRBD1, has no DNA check behind it. TRBV21-1 is annotated as a pseudogene. This CDR3 spans 14 amino acids. The CDR3 region has the DNA TGTGCCAGCAGCAGCACAGGGGAGAAGTATGGCTACACCTTC. This translates into CASSSTGEKYGYTF.

V gene TRBV2 combines with J gene TRBJ2-3, with 11 bases lining up with TRBD2. The CDR3 runs 16 residues. With V trimmed by 0 bases and J by 5 bases, 4 bases remained unmatched. CDR1 is SNHLY, CDR2 FYNNEI, per germline. DNA for the CDR3: TGTGCCAGCAGTGAAGCCCTAGCGGGGGGATTAGATACGCAGTATTTT. Protein sequence: CASSEALAGGLDTQYF.

The chain combines TRBV9 with TRBJ1-2, with no clear D. CDR3 length equals 12 residues. The germline V gene has CDR1 SGDLS and CDR2 YYNGEE. The V and J ends lost 5 bases and 5 bases respectively, with 10 bases between them. The chain's CDR3 is CASSPSSYGYTF. DNA for the CDR3: TGTGCCAGCAGTCCCTCGTCTTATGGCTACACCTTC.

The J gene is TRBJ2-3, the V gene TRBV9; tentative D call: TRBD1 (6 bases). V lost 0 bases, J lost 5 bases, and 7 bases lay in between. The CDR3 runs to 13 residues. The germline V gene has CDR1 SGDLS and CDR2 YYNGEE. The CDR3 bases are TGTGCCAGCAGCGTAGGAGGGGGAGATACGCAGTATTTT. It translates to CASSVGGGDTQYF.

The rearrangement uses TRBV30 and TRBJ2-1; D is unresolved. Germline CDR1 is GTSNPN and CDR2 is SVGIG (reference sequence). Trimming took 0 bases from V and 5 from J, leaving 8 bases between them. This CDR3 has 13 residues. CDR3: CAWSVKEHNEQFF. As DNA, the CDR3 is TGTGCCTGGAGTGTGAAGGAGCACAATGAGCAGTTCTTC.

This CDR3 reads CASSPMTGLSEKLFF. In DNA, the CDR3 is TGTGCCAGCAGCCCAATGACAGGGTTGAGTGAAAAACTGTTTTTT. The chain recombines TRBV3-1 (or the pseudogene TRBV3-2) with TRBJ1-4, with TRBD1 matching over 7 bases. The CDR3 has 15 amino acids. Trimming took 4 bases from V and 7 from J; bases not matched to a gene: 9. CDR1 and CDR2 from the germline V gene are LGHDT and YNNKEL (reference sequence).

The gene calls are TRBV27 and TRBJ1-3; D is unresolved. The CDR3 spans 13 residues. The germline V and J ends were trimmed by 3 bases and 4 bases, with 7 bases remaining between them. The germline CDR1 and CDR2 sequences are MNHEY and SMNVEV (reference sequence). CDR3 sequence: CASSFTTGNTIYF. Written as DNA, the CDR3 is TGTGCCAGCAGTTTTACGACAGGAAACACCATATATTTT.

The V gene is TRBV6-6, the J gene TRBJ1-1, with D uncertain. Germline V gene lookup returns CDR1 MNHNY and CDR2 SVGAGI (reference sequence). With 4 bases removed from V and 5 bases from J, the gap between germline ends came to 20 bases. The CDR3 runs to 16 residues. In DNA, the CDR3 is TGTGCCAGCAGTTCCGACGGGTCTCTCCGCCGAACTGAAGCTTTCTTT. Its translation: CASSSDGSLRRTEAFF.

In this sample, this clone turned up once. The V gene is TRBV9, the J gene TRBJ1-2; the D is unclear. Trimming took 0 bases from V and 4 from J, leaving 19 bases between them. The CDR3 has 17 amino acids. Germline V CDR1 and CDR2: SGDLS, YYNGEE. In DNA, the CDR3 is TGTGCCAGCAGCGTAGCTACGGCGTGGCAGGTGGCCTATGGCTACACCTTC. It codes for CASSVATAWQVAYGYTF.

V and J are TRBV6-5 and TRBJ1-6; D remains unclear. Germline V lookup: CDR1 MNHEY, CDR2 SVGAGI. This CDR3 contains 15 residues. Deletions cut 2 bases from V and 8 bases from J, with 13 bases between. In DNA, the CDR3 is TGTGCCAGCAGTTACGCCGTCGCGGGTGATTCACCCCTCCACTTT. This sequence encodes CASSYAVAGDSPLHF.

The rearrangement uses TRBV28 and TRBJ1-2; unclear D gene. V gave up 2 bases and J gave up 8 bases, with 12 bases separating them. Germline loops: CDR1 MDHEN, CDR2 SYDVKM. The CDR3 is 13 amino acids. The CDR3 reads CASSLAGDPGYTF. The CDR3 DNA sequence: TGTGCCAGCAGTTTAGCGGGAGATCCCGGCTACACCTTC.

The chain carries TRBV12-3 or TRBV12-4 and TRBJ2-3, with D possibly matching TRBD2 (5 bases). The CDR3 totals 12 residues. Trimming cost V 7 bases and J 5 bases, with 10 bases left between them. Here the CDR3 reads CASNSREDTQYF. The CDR3 coding sequence is TGTGCCAGCAACAGTCGGGAAGATACGCAGTATTTT.

The chain has TRBV6-6 and TRBJ1-3; tentative D call: TRBD1 (6 bases). V was cut by 4 bases and J by 1 base, with 8 bases left in between. Looked up from germline, CDR1 is MNHNY and CDR2 is SVGAGI (reference sequence). The CDR3 has 14 amino acids. The chain's CDR3 is CASSFGQSGNTIYF. The CDR3 DNA follows: TGTGCCAGCAGTTTCGGACAGTCTGGAAACACCATATATTTT.

This clone was found once. CDR3 protein: CASSRGLAGGQDEQFF. Here the CDR3 DNA reads TGCGCCAGCAGCCGCGGACTAGCGGGGGGGCAGGATGAGCAGTTCTTC. This chain uses TRBV5-1 with TRBJ2-1; 15 nucleotides agree with TRBD2. The CDR3 has 16 amino acids. In germline, CDR1 is SGHRS, CDR2 YFSETQ. After removal of 4 bases from V and 8 bases from J, the junction contained 7 bases not matched to a gene.